This T cell receptor beta chain was obtained from a study of shared clonotypes between healthy human individuals. Whole-study context: Used for every donor were three CD4 naive, three CD4 memory, two CD8 naive and one CD8 memory plate. Study outcomes and limitations: Compared with memory subsets, naive subsets generally had larger estimated richness.

Comment on this clone: Antigen unknown.

The table came from immunoSEQ multiplex PCR; TCRdb's copy has only in-frame clones and leaves some out. This table has millions of clones, about 95% appearing once. CDR1 is MDHEN and CDR2 is SYDVKM in the germline V gene. Trimming took off 5 bases at V and 2 bases at J, with 17 bases between the two ends. This CDR3 has 16 residues. Positively selected for CCR7, the CD45RO-negative cells used as naive CD8 cells excluded terminally differentiated effector memory CD45RA+ cells. Sequenced sample: naive CD8+ T cells sorted from blood. The gene calls are TRBV28 and TRBJ2-3; D is perhaps TRBD2 (6 bases). This TCR was recovered from a man aged 18 to 29 in good health. CDR3 in amino acids: CASSPLLGGSTDTQYF. CDR3 DNA: TGTGCCAGCAGTCCCCTCCTGGGGGGATCCACAGATACGCAGTATTTT.